Below, one T cell receptor beta chain is given with its context. This specimen belongs to a study of blood T cell repertoires in COVID-19. Study-wide background: PBMCs, B-cell-depleted T cells, or T cells provided the cDNA or gDNA that made up the material.

As originally analysed: Amplified reference gene primers provided the basis for estimating nucleated cell counts. Some clones are missing from TCRdb's copy, which holds only in-frame ones; the method was immunoSEQ multiplex PCR. V and J calls plus clone size are reproduced from that table; the DNA served to infer D and trimming. The sample records 150,000 or so clones, roughly 80% being singletons. Cohort allocation depended upon clinical history that participants reported. Among Cohort 3 donors, those recovered had two negative PCRs, clearance, or symptom resolution. V lost 4 bases to trimming and J lost 4 bases; unmatched junction nucleotides: 7. The CDR3 totals 15 residues. Germline V CDR1 and CDR2: MNHEY, SVGEGT.

This chain joins TRBV6-2 or TRBV6-3 and TRBJ2-1; 7 nucleotides line up with TRBD1. Sequenced: PBMCs or T cells enriched from blood (not recorded which). The sequence derives from a man aged 45-65 years who had recovered from COVID-19. The CDR3 is CASSSGTDYYNEQFF. CDR3 DNA: TGTGCCAGCAGTTCGGGGACAGATTATTACAATGAGCAGTTCTTC.